A single sample gave rise to the 10 T cell receptor beta chains below, sequenced in a study of regulatory T cells in long-lasting Graves disease. This sample's time point: newly diagnosed GD, antithyroid drugs for less than 3 months. With RNA extracted from PBMCs as input, the TCR library was made. For TCR beta, libraries came from iRepertoire HTBI primers and Arm-PCR of CDR3 regions. Each CDR3 protein is one row after TCRdb ran MiXCR on the multiplex PCR reads. Of roughly 320,000 distinct CDR3 sequences listed, roughly a sixth are singletons. These same data were also listed under a study on T cells in Graves' hyperthyroidism and ophthalmopathy.

The sample here was peripheral blood mononuclear cells (PBMCs), taken at new diagnosis, from a patient treated with antithyroid drugs. Receptors were obtained from a man between 40 and 49 years old with Graves disease.

This clonotype appeared many times. The chain employs TRBV7-9 and TRBJ2-3, with 8 bases identical to TRBD2. The CDR3 extends over 12 amino acids. Germline lookup yields CDR1 SEHNR and CDR2 FQNEAQ (reference sequence). J lost 11 bases, V lost 6 bases, and 7 bases had no gene match. The CDR3 sequence is CASSSGTRWQYF. CDR3 in DNA: TGTGCCAGCAGTTCCGGGACTAGGTGGCAGTATTTT.

This chain links TRBV5-1 with TRBJ2-6, with D tentatively TRBD1 (5 bases). The V gene lost 3 bases and the J gene lost 4 bases, with 14 bases spanning the gap. Germline values: CDR1 SGHRS, CDR2 YFSETQ. The CDR3 has 16 residues. The CDR3, as DNA: TGCGCCAGCAGCTACAATCAGGGTGGCGGGGCCAACGTCCTGACTTTC. Amino acid sequence: CASSYNQGGGANVLTF.

At least ten counts were recorded for this clonotype. The chain recombines TRBV30 with TRBJ2-1, with TRBD1 matching 8 bases. Looked up from germline, CDR1 is GTSNPN and CDR2 is SVGIG (reference sequence). V was clipped by 4 bases and J by 10 bases; unmatched bases: 6. The CDR3 is 12 residues long. Here the CDR3 DNA reads TGTGCCTGGACCAAGACAGGGGCCGAGCAGTTCTTC. It codes for CAWTKTGAEQFF.

There are a few counts of this clonotype. At one end, the junction sequence differs from germline, possibly due to a read error. The gene calls are TRBV12-3 or TRBV12-4 and TRBJ1-1; D might be TRBD1 (6 bases). The CDR3 runs to 14 residues. The CDR3 sequence: CASTHQDSFTKAFF. The CDR3 bases are TGTGCCAGCACACACCAGGACAGTTTCACTAAAGCTTTCTTT.

Only a few counts were recorded for this clonotype. CDR3 nucleotide sequence: TGTGCCAGCAGCTTATCGGGGGGCCGGGACACCGGGGAGCTGTTTTTT. It specifies CASSLSGGRDTGELFF. The chain couples TRBV7-3 to TRBJ2-2, with a weak D call TRBD2 (7 bases). Trimming removed 2 bases from V and 3 bases from J, with 13 bases in between. This CDR3 spans 16 amino acids. The germline V gene encodes CDR1 SGHTA and CDR2 FQGTGA.

In its sample, this clonotype was seen a few times. The chain carries TRBV19 and TRBJ1-1; D ambiguous. The length of the CDR3 is 11 residues. The ends were cut back, 6 bases at V and 4 bases at J, with 6 bases in the middle. Germline lookup yields CDR1 LNHDA and CDR2 SQIVND (reference sequence). CDR3 loop: CASRAGTEAFF. CDR3 in DNA: TGTGCCAGTAGGGCGGGCACTGAAGCTTTCTTT.

This chain connects TRBV15 to TRBJ1-6, with D uncertain. Germline loops: CDR1 LNHNV, CDR2 YYDKDF (reference sequence). The length of the CDR3 is 13 residues. Trimming removed 1 base from V and 7 bases from J, with 5 bases in between. The CDR3 bases are TGTGCCACCAGCAGAGGAAGGAATTCACCCCTCCACTTT. As protein: CATSRGRNSPLHF.

J is TRBJ2-1 and V is TRBV6-1; weak D call: TRBD1 (6 bases). CDR3 length: 14 residues. Germline V gene lookup returns CDR1 MNHNS and CDR2 SASEGT. With 3 bases removed from V and 6 bases from J, the gap between germline ends came to 12 bases. This chain's CDR3 is CASSESDRPNEQFF. CDR3 nucleotides: TGTGCCAGCAGTGAGTCGGACAGACCCAATGAGCAGTTCTTC.

This clonotype was detected many times. The rearrangement joins TRBV11-3 to TRBJ2-1, with D perhaps matching TRBD2 (5 bases). Germline CDR1 and CDR2: SGHNT and YENEEA. The CDR3 is 16 amino acids. Trimming removed 0 bases from V and 7 bases from J, with 16 bases in between. CDR3 DNA sequence: TGTGCCAGCAGCTTAGATGTATGGACTGCCGAGAATGAGCAGTTCTTC. This encodes CASSLDVWTAENEQFF.

Many counts were recorded for this clonotype. The J gene is TRBJ2-7, the V gene TRBV6-1; the match to TRBD1 covers 9 bases. CDR3 length: 14 amino acids. Germline V CDR1 and CDR2: MNHNS, SASEGT. The ends lost 6 bases at V and 7 bases at J; junction bases unmatched: 10. CDR3 in DNA: TGTGCCAGCAGCCATTGGGACAGGGAAGGGGAGCAGTACTTC. Translation: CASSHWDREGEQYF.